The 25 T cell receptor beta chains below all came from one sample that was sequenced in a study of control samples from healthy donors and cancer patients (dated by TCRdb to 2020 to 2021). The method was the immunoSEQ multiplex PCR assay. This immuneACCESS table, as held by TCRdb, lists in-frame sequences with V and J called but not all clones. Of the missing ones, under half trace to an unresolved V gene in checked studies; the others have no known cause. This sample comprises approximately 79,000 clones, around 91% of them detected only once. 7.2% of the sample goes to the ten largest clones. The sequenced material came from blood. These receptors were obtained from a man aged 50 to 60 in good health.

The gene calls are TRBV3-1 (or the pseudogene TRBV3-2) and TRBJ2-5; TRBD1 matches at 10 bases. There are 17 residues in the CDR3. V trimming: 0 bases; J trimming: 5 bases; junction bases outside the gene matches: 9. Germline V lookup: CDR1 LGHDT, CDR2 YNNKEL (reference sequence). Here the CDR3 DNA reads TGTGCCAGCAGCCAAGAGGGTTCGGGACAGGGGCGGGAGACCCAGTACTTC. It translates to CASSQEGSGQGRETQYF.

The chain combines TRBV18 with TRBJ1-1; D might be TRBD1 (5 bases). Germline values: CDR1 KGHSH, CDR2 LQKENI. The V and J ends lost 3 bases and 4 bases respectively, with 12 bases between them. CDR3 length: 14 amino acids. The CDR3 here is CASSPLAGPTEAFF. DNA for the CDR3: TGTGCCAGCTCACCTCTGGCAGGGCCCACTGAAGCTTTCTTT.

The chain carries TRBV11-3 and TRBJ1-1, with 11 bases identical to TRBD1. Germline V CDR1 and CDR2: SGHNT, YENEEA. The CDR3 loop spans 12 amino acids. V was pared by 4 bases and J by 11 bases, with 3 bases of the junction left unmatched. As DNA, the CDR3 is TGTGCCAGCAGCTCGGACAGGGGGCAGGCTTTCTTT. Residues: CASSSDRGQAFF.

The chain combines TRBV6-5 with TRBJ1-2; D unclear. The CDR3 has 14 amino acids. Trimming took off 0 bases at V and 4 bases at J, with 9 bases between the two ends. Looked up from germline, CDR1 is MNHEY and CDR2 is SVGAGI. The CDR3 is CASSYSTTSYGYTF. The CDR3 DNA is TGTGCCAGCAGTTACTCGACCACCTCCTATGGCTACACCTTC.

V usage is TRBV10-3 and J usage is TRBJ2-5, with 8 bases aligning to TRBD2. Germline loops: CDR1 ENHRY, CDR2 SYGVKD. The CDR3 extends over 13 amino acids. V was clipped by 5 bases and J by 3 bases; unmatched bases: 2. CDR3 nucleotide sequence: TGTGCCATCAGTTGGGGACTAGAAGAGACCCAGTACTTC. This gives the protein CAISWGLEETQYF.

The J gene is TRBJ2-5, the V gene TRBV12-5, with TRBD1 matching 7 bases. This CDR3 spans 16 amino acids. V trimming: 6 bases; J trimming: 1 base; junction bases outside the gene matches: 11. Looked up from germline, CDR1 is LGHNT and CDR2 is FRNRAP. The CDR3 DNA reads TGTGCTAGTGGATCACGGGACAGAGGACCCCAAGAGACCCAGTACTTC. Its translation: CASGSRDRGPQETQYF.

The rearrangement joins TRBV6-5 to TRBJ2-7; D unresolved. The V gene's germline CDR1 is MNHEY and CDR2 SVGAGI. Trimming left V 3 bases short and J 2 bases short, with 14 bases between. The CDR3 extends over 15 amino acids. The CDR3 coding sequence is TGTGCCAGCAGTTATGTCCCGGCTGACGCCTACGAGCAGTACTTC. Amino acid sequence: CASSYVPADAYEQYF.

This clone was observed a few times. This CDR3 reads CASRATPRTSGYTF. Here the CDR3 DNA reads TGTGCCAGCAGGGCGACCCCGAGGACTAGTGGCTACACCTTC. This chain joins TRBV6-5 and TRBJ1-2; D gene unclear. Trimming took off 6 bases at V and 7 bases at J, with 18 bases between the two ends. There are 14 residues in the CDR3. The germline V gene encodes CDR1 MNHEY and CDR2 SVGAGI.

The sample holds a few counts of this clone. The chain combines TRBV10-2 with TRBJ1-6, with unresolved D. The CDR3 length is 13 residues. Deletions cut 6 bases from V and 7 bases from J, with 10 bases between. CDR1 is WSHSY and CDR2 is SAAADI in the germline V gene. The CDR3 nucleotides are TGCGCCAGCAGCAAATATCCAAATTCACCCCTCCACTTT. It specifies CASSKYPNSPLHF.

The CDR3 region has the DNA TGTGCCAGCAGCGTAGGGACTAGCGGGGGCCTAAAAGAGACCCAGTACTTC. It codes for CASSVGTSGGLKETQYF. The chain has TRBV9 and TRBJ2-5; 13 nucleotides match TRBD2. The germline V gene has CDR1 SGDLS and CDR2 YYNGEE. V lost 0 bases, J lost 3 bases, and 5 bases stayed unmatched. The CDR3 extends over 17 amino acids.

This chain joins TRBV14 and TRBJ1-1, with 8 positions matching TRBD1. The CDR3 runs to 16 residues. V lost 1 base, J lost 10 bases, and 14 bases stayed unmatched. Germline V gives CDR1 SGHDN, CDR2 FVKESK. The CDR3 protein is CASSQVVGQGGLGAFF. CDR3 bases: TGTGCCAGCAGCCAAGTTGTCGGACAGGGAGGCTTAGGAGCTTTCTTT.

The rearrangement uses TRBV18 and TRBJ1-3, with D perhaps TRBD1 (6 bases). There are 17 residues in the CDR3. Trimming removed 5 bases from V and 0 bases from J, with 17 bases in between. CDR1 is KGHSH and CDR2 is LQKENI in the germline V gene. CDR3 sequence (DNA): TGTGCCAGCTCATCACGCACCGGGACAATCTCTGGAAACACCATATATTTT. As protein: CASSSRTGTISGNTIYF.

The V and J genes are TRBV6-5 and TRBJ1-6; tentative D call: TRBD1 (6 bases). This CDR3 comprises 15 residues. Trimming cost V 2 bases and J 10 bases, with 15 bases left between them. In germline, CDR1 is MNHEY, CDR2 SVGAGI. The CDR3 region is CASSYGGGAGSPLHF. The DNA for the CDR3 is TGTGCCAGCAGTTACGGCGGGGGCGCAGGGTCACCCCTCCACTTT.

V is TRBV4-3 and J is TRBJ2-1; 13 nucleotides align to TRBD2. Trimming cost V 4 bases and J 9 bases; bases outside gene matches: 6. This CDR3 has 15 amino acids. In germline, CDR1 is LGHNA, CDR2 YSLEER. The CDR3 loop reads CASSLTSGGAREQFF. In DNA form, the CDR3 reads TGCGCCAGCAGCCTCACTAGCGGGGGGGCTCGTGAGCAGTTCTTC.

CDR3 loop: CASSLISGSGQETQYF. Written as DNA, the CDR3 is TGTGCCAGCAGCTTAATTTCCGGGAGTGGTCAAGAGACCCAGTACTTC. V usage is TRBV7-9 and J usage is TRBJ2-5; perhaps TRBD2 as D (6 bases). The CDR3 has 16 residues. Germline CDR1 SEHNR, CDR2 FQNEAQ (reference sequence). Trimming removed 2 bases at V and 2 bases at J, with 15 bases between.

This clone was recorded a few times. The CDR3 protein is CASSQDFGTVDYTF. The CDR3 region has the DNA TGCGCCAGCAGCCAAGATTTCGGGACAGTAGACTACACCTTC. The chain employs TRBV4-3 and TRBJ1-2, with 7 nucleotides matching TRBD1. Losses at the gene ends were 0 bases for V and 10 bases for J; bases not matched to a gene: 8. The CDR3 extends over 14 amino acids. Germline V lookup: CDR1 LGHNA, CDR2 YSLEER.

The chain is built from TRBV15 and TRBJ2-3; no clear D. Trimming stripped 0 bases from V and 0 bases from J, with 10 bases between. Germline assignment: CDR1 LNHNV and CDR2 YYDKDF (reference sequence). This CDR3 has 16 residues. The CDR3 DNA follows: TGTGCCACCAGCAGAGAACGGAGCCATAGCACAGATACGCAGTATTTT. This gives the protein CATSRERSHSTDTQYF.

This chain uses TRBV15 with TRBJ1-2, with D possibly matching TRBD1 (6 bases). CDR3 length: 15 residues. The V end lost 0 bases, the J end lost 6 bases, and 14 bases lay between the germline ends. CDR1 and CDR2 from the germline V gene are LNHNV and YYDKDF (reference sequence). The CDR3 sequence is CATSRDHGRGDGYTF. In DNA, the CDR3 is TGTGCCACCAGCAGAGATCATGGCAGGGGCGATGGCTACACCTTC.

V usage is TRBV6-6 and J usage is TRBJ1-3, with D possibly TRBD1 on 5 matching bases. V dropped 10 bases and J dropped 4 bases, with 14 bases sitting between them. From germline, CDR1 is MNHNY and CDR2 SVGAGI (reference sequence). This CDR3 is 13 amino acids long. The CDR3: CATAQGSGNTIYF. The CDR3 DNA follows: TGTGCCACAGCCCAGGGTTCGGGAAACACCATATATTTT.

The chain uses TRBV29-1 and TRBJ1-2; D call uncertain. The germline gives CDR1 SQVTM, CDR2 ANQGSEA. The CDR3 is 12 residues long. Deletions cut 5 bases from V and 0 bases from J, with 7 bases between. The CDR3 sequence: CSVRGANYGYTF. Here the CDR3 DNA reads TGCAGCGTTAGAGGTGCTAACTATGGCTACACCTTC.

For this clone: The junction departs from the called germline gene at one end, perhaps through a read error. This chain connects TRBV10-1 to TRBJ2-7; 9 nucleotides agree with TRBD2. This CDR3 is 14 amino acids long. Per the germline V gene, CDR1 is WNHNN and CDR2 is SYGVQD (reference sequence). The CDR3 coding sequence is TGCGCCACCAGTGGCGGGGGGGCCCTCGACGAGCAGTACTTC. It specifies CATSGGGALDEQYF.

The rearrangement uses TRBV10-3 and TRBJ1-3; D remains unclear. V lost 2 bases, J lost 0 bases, and 11 bases lay in between. CDR1 is ENHRY, CDR2 SYGVKD, per germline. The CDR3 extends over 16 amino acids. CDR3 DNA sequence: TGTGCCATCAGTGAGCCCGGGTCGAGCTCTGGAAACACCATATATTTT. It translates to CAISEPGSSSGNTIYF.

This sequence joins TRBV25-1 and TRBJ2-5, with D tentatively TRBD2 (5 bases). Germline values: CDR1 MGHDK, CDR2 SYGVNS. CDR3 length: 15 amino acids. Trimming took off 3 bases at V and 0 bases at J, with 11 bases between the two ends. CDR3 loop: CASSDDGIYQETQYF. CDR3 nucleotide sequence: TGTGCCAGCAGTGACGACGGGATATACCAAGAGACCCAGTACTTC.

The chain is built from TRBV5-4 and TRBJ1-4; 8 positions match TRBD1. Germline values: CDR1 SGHNT, CDR2 YYREEE (reference sequence). This CDR3 spans 15 amino acids. The V and J ends lost 4 bases and 8 bases, in that order; junction bases with no gene match: 10. The CDR3 nucleotides read TGTGCCAGCAGCCCAGGACAGGGCAAACGGGAAAAACTGTTTTTT. This encodes CASSPGQGKREKLFF.

The chain recombines TRBV6-1 with TRBJ2-7; possible D gene TRBD1, 5 bases. This CDR3 comprises 13 residues. Germline CDR1 and CDR2: MNHNS and SASEGT. Between the trimmed V and J ends, which lost 3 bases and 2 bases, there was a span of 8 bases. This CDR3 reads CASSETVAYEQYF. The DNA of the CDR3 is TGTGCCAGCAGTGAGACAGTAGCCTACGAGCAGTACTTC.